This TCR beta chain was sequenced in a study of shared clonotypes between healthy human individuals. Findings and caveats of the study: Against clonotypes common to all four donors, non-shared ones had lower generation probabilities.

On this clone: Its antigen remains unidentified. The sample holds other DNA sequences that translate to the same CDR3.

The germline gives CDR1 LNHNV, CDR2 YYDKDF (reference sequence). The CDR3 has 14 residues. With 0 bases clipped from V and 3 bases from J, the junction kept 2 bases outside the gene matches. Sequencing was at deep level. Sequencing was performed with immunoSEQ multiplex PCR; in TCRdb, only in-frame clones are kept and a portion is missing. The sample comprises just over 2,000,000 clones, 90% to 95% of which are singletons, and 0.13% rests with the top ten. This receptor was identified in a man between 18 and 35 years old in good health. V usage is TRBV15 and J usage is TRBJ2-7; 7 bases match TRBD1. The sequenced sample was naive CD4+ T cells sorted from blood. Subset given: CD45RA+ positively selected. In DNA, the CDR3 is TGTGCCACCAGCAGAGACCGACAGGGCTACGAGCAGTACTTC. Translating it yields CATSRDRQGYEQYF.